This entry is about one TCR beta chain. The antigen is unknown. This entry belongs to a study of post-analysis software for immune sequencing data. About the study: As for disease course, relapsing-remitting, secondary progressive and progressive-relapsing multiple sclerosis were all included. Findings and caveats of the study: Controls significantly exceeded multiple sclerosis patients in normalized Chao1 diversity. Samples prepared in the same batch strongly co-clustered by F measure. Five or six TRBV segments (TRBV5-6, TRBV5-1 and TRBV20-1 among them) occurred more frequently in patients than in controls.

TCR beta cDNA libraries included unique molecular identifiers. TCRdb processed the PCR reads anew with MiXCR; each CDR3 protein has one entry. This table holds hundreds of thousands of distinct CDR3 sequences, over 45% found once. The length of the CDR3 is 14 residues. Germline V gene data show CDR1 as MNHEY and CDR2 as SVGEGT. Trimming removed 10 bases at V and 2 bases at J, with 18 bases between. This chain links TRBV6-2 or TRBV6-3 with TRBJ2-7; D is perhaps TRBD2 (6 bases). Specimen: blood. The sequence was collected from a girl aged 2 to 10 with multiple sclerosis. For the CDR3, the DNA is TGTGCCACCACGGGGGACTCCTTCCCCTACGAGCAGTACTTC. It specifies CATTGDSFPYEQYF.